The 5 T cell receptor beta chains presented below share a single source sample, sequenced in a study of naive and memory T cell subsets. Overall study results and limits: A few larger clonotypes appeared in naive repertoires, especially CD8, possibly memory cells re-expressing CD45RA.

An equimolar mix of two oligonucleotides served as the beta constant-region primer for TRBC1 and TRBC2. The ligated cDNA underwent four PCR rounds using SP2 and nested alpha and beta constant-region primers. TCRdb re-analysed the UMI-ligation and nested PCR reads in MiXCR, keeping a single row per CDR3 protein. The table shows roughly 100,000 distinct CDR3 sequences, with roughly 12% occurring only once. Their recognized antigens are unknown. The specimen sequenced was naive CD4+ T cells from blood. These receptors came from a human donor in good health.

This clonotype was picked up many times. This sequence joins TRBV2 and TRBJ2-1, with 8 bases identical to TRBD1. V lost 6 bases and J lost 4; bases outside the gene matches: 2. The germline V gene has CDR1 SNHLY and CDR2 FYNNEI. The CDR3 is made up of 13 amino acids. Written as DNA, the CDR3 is TGTGCCAGCAGGAACAGGGGGTACAATGAGCAGTTCTTC. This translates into CASRNRGYNEQFF.

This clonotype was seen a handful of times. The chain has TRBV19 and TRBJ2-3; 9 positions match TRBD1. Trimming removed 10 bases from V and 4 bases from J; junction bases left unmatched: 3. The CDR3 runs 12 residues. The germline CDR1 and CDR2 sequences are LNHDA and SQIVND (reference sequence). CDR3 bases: TGTGCCACGGGACAGGGCCCAGATACGCAGTATTTT. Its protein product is CATGQGPDTQYF.

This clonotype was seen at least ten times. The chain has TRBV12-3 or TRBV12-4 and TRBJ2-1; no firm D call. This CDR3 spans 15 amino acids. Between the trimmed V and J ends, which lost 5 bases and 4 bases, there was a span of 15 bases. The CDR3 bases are TGTGCCAGCAGTGCAGTGAGTAGGAGTTACAATGAGCAGTTCTTC. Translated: CASSAVSRSYNEQFF.

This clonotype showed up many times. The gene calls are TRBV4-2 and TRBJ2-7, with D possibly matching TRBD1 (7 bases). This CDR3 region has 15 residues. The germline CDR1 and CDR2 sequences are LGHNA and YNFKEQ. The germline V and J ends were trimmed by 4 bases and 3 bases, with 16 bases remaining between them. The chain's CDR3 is CASSRGTGQYYEQYF. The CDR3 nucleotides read TGTGCCAGCAGCCGCGGGACGGGACAGTACTACGAGCAGTACTTC.

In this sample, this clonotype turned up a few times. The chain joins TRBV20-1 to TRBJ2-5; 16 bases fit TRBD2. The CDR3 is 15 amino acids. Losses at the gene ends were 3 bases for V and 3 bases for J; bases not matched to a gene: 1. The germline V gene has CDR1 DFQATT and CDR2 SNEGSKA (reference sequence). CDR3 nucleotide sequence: TGCAGTGCTAGTGGGACTAGCGGGAGGGAAGAGACCCAGTACTTC. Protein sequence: CSASGTSGREETQYF.